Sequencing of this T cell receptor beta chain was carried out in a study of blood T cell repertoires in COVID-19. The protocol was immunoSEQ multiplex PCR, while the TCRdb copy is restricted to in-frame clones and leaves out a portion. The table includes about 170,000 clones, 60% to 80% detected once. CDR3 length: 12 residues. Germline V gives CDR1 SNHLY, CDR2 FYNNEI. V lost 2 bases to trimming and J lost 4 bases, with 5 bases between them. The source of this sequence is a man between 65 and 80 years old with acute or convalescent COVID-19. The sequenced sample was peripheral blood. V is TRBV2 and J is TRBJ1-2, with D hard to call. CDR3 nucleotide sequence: TGTGCCAGCAGTGAATACAGCTATGGCTACACCTTC. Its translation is CASSEYSYGYTF.